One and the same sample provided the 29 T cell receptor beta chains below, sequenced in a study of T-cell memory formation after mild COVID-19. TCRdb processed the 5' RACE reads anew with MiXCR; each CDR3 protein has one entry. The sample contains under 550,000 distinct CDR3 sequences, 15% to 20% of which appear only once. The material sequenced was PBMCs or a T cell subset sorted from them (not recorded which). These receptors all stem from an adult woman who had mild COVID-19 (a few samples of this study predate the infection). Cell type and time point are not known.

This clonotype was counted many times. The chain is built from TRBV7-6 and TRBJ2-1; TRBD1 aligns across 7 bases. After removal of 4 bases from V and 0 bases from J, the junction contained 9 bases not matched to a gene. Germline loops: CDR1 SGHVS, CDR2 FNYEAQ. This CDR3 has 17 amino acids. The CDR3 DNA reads TGTGCCAGCAGCTCGACAGGGAGCAGAAGCTCCTACAATGAGCAGTTCTTC. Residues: CASSSTGSRSSYNEQFF. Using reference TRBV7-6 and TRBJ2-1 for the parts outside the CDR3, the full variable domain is GAGVSQSPRYKVTKRGQDVALRCDPISGHVSLYWYRQALGQGPEFLTYFNYEAQQDKSGLPNDRFSAERPEGSISTLTIQRTEQRDSAMYRCASSSTGSRSSYNEQFFGPGTRLTVL.

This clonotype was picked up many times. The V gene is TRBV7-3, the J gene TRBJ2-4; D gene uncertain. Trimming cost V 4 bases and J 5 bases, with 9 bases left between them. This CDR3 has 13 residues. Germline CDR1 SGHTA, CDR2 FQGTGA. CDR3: CASSSPAENIQYF. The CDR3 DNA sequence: TGTGCCAGCAGCTCCCCGGCGGAAAACATTCAGTACTTC.

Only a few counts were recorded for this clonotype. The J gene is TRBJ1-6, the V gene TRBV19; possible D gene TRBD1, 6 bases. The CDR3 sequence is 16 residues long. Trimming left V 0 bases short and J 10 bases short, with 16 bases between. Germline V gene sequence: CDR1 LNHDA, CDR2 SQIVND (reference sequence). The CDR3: CASSIDWGAFESPLHF. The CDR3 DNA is TGTGCCAGTAGTATAGACTGGGGGGCTTTCGAGTCACCCCTCCACTTT.

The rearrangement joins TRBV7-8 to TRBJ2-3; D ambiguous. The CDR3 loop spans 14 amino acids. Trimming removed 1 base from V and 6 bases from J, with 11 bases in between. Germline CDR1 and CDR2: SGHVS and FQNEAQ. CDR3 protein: CASSLGGRFDTQYF. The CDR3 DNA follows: TGTGCCAGCAGCTTAGGAGGCCGGTTCGATACGCAGTATTTT. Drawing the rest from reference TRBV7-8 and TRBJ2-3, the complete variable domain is GAGVSQSPRYKVAKRGQDVALRCDPISGHVSLFWYQQALGQGPEFLTYFQNEAQLDKSGLPSDRFFAERPEGSVSTLKIQRTQQEDSAVYLCASSLGGRFDTQYFGPGTRLTVL.

The CDR3 nucleotides are TGTGCCAGCAGCTTGGGACAGGAATACAATGAGCAGTTCTTC. This encodes CASSLGQEYNEQFF. This chain uses TRBV11-1 with TRBJ2-1, with 8 bases fitting TRBD1. The V gene end was trimmed by 3 bases and the J gene end by 4 bases; junction bases not matched to a gene: 2. CDR1 is SGHAT, CDR2 FQDESV, per germline (reference sequence). This CDR3 contains 14 residues. The full variable domain, completed using reference TRBV11-1 and TRBJ2-1, is EAEVAQSPRYKITEKSQAVAFWCDPISGHATLYWYRQILGQGPELLVQFQDESVVDDSQLPKDRFSAERLKGVDSTLKIQPAELGDSAMYLCASSLGQEYNEQFFGPGTRLTVL.

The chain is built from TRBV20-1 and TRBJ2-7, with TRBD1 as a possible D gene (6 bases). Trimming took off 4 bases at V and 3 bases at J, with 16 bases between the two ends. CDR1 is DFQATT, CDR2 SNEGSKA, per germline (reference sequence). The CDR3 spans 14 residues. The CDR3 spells CSATNRDTFYEQYF. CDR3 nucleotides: TGCAGTGCTACGAACCGGGACACCTTCTACGAGCAGTACTTC.

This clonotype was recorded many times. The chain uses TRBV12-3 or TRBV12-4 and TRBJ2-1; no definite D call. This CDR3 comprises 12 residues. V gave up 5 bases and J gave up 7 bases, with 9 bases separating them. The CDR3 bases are TGTGCCAGCAGTCCCAGCCTAAATGAGCAGTTCTTC. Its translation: CASSPSLNEQFF.

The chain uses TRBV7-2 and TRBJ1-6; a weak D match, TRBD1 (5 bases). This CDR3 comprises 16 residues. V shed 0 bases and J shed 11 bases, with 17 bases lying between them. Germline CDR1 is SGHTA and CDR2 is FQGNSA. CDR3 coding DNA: TGTGCCAGCAGCTTAGCGGGGACCGCCAGCGGGGCACCCCTCCACTTT. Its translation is CASSLAGTASGAPLHF.

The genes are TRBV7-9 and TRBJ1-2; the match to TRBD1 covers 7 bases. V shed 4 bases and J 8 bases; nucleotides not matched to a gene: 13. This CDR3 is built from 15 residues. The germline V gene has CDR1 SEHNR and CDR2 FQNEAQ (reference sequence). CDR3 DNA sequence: TGTGCCAGCAGCTCGCCAACAGGGGAAACGGGGGGCTACACCTTC. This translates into CASSSPTGETGGYTF.

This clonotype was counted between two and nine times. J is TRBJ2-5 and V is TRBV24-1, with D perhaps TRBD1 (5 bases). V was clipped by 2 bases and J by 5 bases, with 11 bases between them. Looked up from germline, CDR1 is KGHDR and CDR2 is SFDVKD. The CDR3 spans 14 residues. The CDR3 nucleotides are TGTGCCACCAGTGATTATGGCCCAGGGGAGACCCAGTACTTC. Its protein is CATSDYGPGETQYF.

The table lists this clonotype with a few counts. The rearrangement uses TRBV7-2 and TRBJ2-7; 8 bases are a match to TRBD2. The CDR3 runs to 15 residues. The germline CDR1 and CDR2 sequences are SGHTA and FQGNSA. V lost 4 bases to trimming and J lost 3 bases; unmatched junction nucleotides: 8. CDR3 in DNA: TGTGCCAGCAGCTCCTACGGGGGGGGGCTCTACGAGCAGTACTTC. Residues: CASSSYGGGLYEQYF.

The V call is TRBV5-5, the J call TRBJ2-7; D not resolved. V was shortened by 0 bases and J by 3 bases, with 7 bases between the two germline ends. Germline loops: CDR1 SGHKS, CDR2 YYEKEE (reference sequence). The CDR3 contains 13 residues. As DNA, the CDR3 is TGTGCCAGCAGCTTGGGGATCGACTACGAGCAGTACTTC. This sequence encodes CASSLGIDYEQYF.

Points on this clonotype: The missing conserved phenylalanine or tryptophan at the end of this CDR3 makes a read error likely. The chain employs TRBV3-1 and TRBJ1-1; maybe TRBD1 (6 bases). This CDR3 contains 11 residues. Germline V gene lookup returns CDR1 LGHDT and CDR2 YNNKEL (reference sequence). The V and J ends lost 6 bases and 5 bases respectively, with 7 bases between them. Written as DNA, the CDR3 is TGTGCCAGCAGAGGGGGAACTGAAGCTTTCTCT. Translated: CASRGGTEAFS.

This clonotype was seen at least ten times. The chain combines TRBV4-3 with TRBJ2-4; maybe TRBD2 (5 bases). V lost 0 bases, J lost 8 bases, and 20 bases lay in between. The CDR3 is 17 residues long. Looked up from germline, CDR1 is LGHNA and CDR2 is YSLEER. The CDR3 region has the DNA TGCGCCAGCAGCCAAGATAGCCCCCTCAGATCCGGGGACATTCAGTACTTC. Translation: CASSQDSPLRSGDIQYF.

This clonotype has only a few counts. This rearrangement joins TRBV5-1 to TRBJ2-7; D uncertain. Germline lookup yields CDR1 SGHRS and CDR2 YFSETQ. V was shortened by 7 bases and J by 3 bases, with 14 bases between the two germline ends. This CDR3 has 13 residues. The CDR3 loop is CASGQPTVYEQYF. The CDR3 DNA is TGCGCCAGCGGTCAGCCGACGGTCTACGAGCAGTACTTC.

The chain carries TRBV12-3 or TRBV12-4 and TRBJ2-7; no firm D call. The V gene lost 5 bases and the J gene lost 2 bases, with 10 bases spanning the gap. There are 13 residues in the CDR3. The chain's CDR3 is CASSRTNTYEQYF. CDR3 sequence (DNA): TGTGCCAGCAGTCGAACGAATACCTACGAGCAGTACTTC.

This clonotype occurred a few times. CDR3 DNA: TGTGCCAGCTCTACAAGCTCAGACGCAGATACGCAGTATTTT. This encodes CASSTSSDADTQYF. V gene TRBV18 combines with J gene TRBJ2-3; D is undetermined. Trimming took 6 bases from V and 4 from J, leaving 14 bases between them. CDR3 length: 14 amino acids. CDR1 and CDR2 (germline): KGHSH, LQKENI. The whole variable domain, filled in from reference TRBV18 and TRBJ2-3, reads NAGVMQNPRHLVRRRGQEARLRCSPMKGHSHVYWYRQLPEEGLKFMVYLQKENIIDESGMPKERFSAEFPKEGPSILRIQQVVRGDSAAYFCASSTSSDADTQYFGPGTRLTVL.

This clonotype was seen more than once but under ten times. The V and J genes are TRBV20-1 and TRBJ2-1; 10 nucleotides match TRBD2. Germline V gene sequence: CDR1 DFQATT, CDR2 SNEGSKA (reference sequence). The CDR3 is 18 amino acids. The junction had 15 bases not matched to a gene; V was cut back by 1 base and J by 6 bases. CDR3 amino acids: CSARGRRALAGGFNEQFF. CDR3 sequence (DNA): TGCAGTGCTAGAGGCCGACGGGCCTTAGCGGGGGGTTTCAATGAGCAGTTCTTC.

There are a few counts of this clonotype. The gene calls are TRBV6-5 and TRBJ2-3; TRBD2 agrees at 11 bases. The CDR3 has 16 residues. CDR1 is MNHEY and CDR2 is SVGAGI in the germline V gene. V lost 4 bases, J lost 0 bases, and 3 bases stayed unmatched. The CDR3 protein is CASSSRLAGSTDTQYF. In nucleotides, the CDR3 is TGTGCCAGCAGTTCTAGACTAGCGGGAAGCACAGATACGCAGTATTTT.

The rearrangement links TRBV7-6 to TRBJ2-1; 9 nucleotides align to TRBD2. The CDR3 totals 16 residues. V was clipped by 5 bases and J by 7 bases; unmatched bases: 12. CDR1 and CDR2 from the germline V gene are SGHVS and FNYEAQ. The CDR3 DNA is TGTGCCAGCAGCATGTTGGGACTAGCAGGGTATAATGAGCAGTTCTTC. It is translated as CASSMLGLAGYNEQFF.

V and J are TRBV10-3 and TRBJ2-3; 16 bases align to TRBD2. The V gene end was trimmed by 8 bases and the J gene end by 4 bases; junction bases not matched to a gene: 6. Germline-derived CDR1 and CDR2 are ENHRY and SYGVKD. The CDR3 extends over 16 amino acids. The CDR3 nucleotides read TGTGCCATCGGGACTAGCGGGAGGGCCCTCCCAGATACGCAGTATTTT. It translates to CAIGTSGRALPDTQYF.

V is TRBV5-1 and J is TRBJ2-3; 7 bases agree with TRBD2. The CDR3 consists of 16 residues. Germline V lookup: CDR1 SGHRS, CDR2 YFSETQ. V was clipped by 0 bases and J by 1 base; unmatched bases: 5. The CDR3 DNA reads TGCGCCAGCAGCTTGGGCCTAGCGGTTCGCACAGATACGCAGTATTTT. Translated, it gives CASSLGLAVRTDTQYF.

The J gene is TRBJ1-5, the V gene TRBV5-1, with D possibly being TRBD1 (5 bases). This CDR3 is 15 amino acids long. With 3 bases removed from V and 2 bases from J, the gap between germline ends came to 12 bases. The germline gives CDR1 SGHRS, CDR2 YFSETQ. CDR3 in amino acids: CASSWTGVGNQPQHF. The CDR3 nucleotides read TGCGCCAGCAGCTGGACGGGGGTAGGCAATCAGCCCCAGCATTTT.

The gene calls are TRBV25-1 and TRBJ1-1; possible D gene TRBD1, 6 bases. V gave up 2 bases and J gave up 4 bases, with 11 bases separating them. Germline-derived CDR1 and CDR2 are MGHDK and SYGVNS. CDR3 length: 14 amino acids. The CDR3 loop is CASSEMDSSTEAFF. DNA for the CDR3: TGTGCCAGCAGTGAAATGGACAGTAGCACTGAAGCTTTCTTT.

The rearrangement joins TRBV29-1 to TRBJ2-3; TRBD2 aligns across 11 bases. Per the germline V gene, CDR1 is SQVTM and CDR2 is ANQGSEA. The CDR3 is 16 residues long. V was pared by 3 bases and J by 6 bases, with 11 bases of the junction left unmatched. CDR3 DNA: TGCAGCGTTGAGGCCCCCGGGACTAGCGGCATCGATACGCAGTATTTT. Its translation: CSVEAPGTSGIDTQYF.

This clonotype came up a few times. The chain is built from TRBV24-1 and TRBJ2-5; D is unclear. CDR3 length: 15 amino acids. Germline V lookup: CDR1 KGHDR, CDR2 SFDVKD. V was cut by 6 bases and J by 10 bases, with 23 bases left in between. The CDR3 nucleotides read TGTGCCACCAGTAGTGGGGAATACCTAAGAGCTGGCCAGTACTTC. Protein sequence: CATSSGEYLRAGQYF.

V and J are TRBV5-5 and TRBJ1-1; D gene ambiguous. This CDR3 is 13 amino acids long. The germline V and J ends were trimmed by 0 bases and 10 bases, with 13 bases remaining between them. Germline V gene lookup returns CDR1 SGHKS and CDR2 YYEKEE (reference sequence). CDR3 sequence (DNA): TGTGCCAGCAGCTTGGAAGGGCCCCCAGGAGCTTTCTTT. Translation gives CASSLEGPPGAFF.

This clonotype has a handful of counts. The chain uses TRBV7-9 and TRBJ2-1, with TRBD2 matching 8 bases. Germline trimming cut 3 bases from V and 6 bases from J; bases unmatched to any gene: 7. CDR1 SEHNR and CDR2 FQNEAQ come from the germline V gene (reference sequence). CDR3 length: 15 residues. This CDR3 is CASSFYSGKSNEQFF. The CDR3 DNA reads TGTGCCAGCAGCTTTTATAGCGGGAAATCCAATGAGCAGTTCTTC.

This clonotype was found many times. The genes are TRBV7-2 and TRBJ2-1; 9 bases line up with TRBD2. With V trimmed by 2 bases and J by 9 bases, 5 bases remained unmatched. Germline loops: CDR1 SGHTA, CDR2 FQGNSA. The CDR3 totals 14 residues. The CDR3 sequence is CASSLWLAGSEQFF. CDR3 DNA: TGTGCCAGCAGCTTATGGCTAGCGGGAAGTGAGCAGTTCTTC.